In this sample, the clone carrying this TCR beta chain is medium-sized (0.01 to 0.1%). Antigen unknown. Trimming removed 6 bases from V and 4 bases from J; junction bases left unmatched: 2. Germline CDR1 DFQATT, CDR2 SNEGSKA (reference sequence). The CDR3 covers 11 residues. The data belong to a study of chemoradiotherapy in HPV16-positive cancers. Study-level information: Functional T-cell assays on a couple of HPV16-positive patients' cells defined candidate HPV-specific clones and common TCR motifs. Overall study findings and caveats: During treatment, candidate HPV-specific clones and E7-related motifs expanded in tumor.

The repertoire was sequenced with immunoSEQ multiplex PCR; TCRdb's copy has only in-frame clones and lacks some. The sample shows 20,000 to 30,000 clones, more than 80% of them seen only once. The chain recombines TRBV20-1 with TRBJ1-2; 7 nucleotides match TRBD1. The input for sequencing was blood, taken from a patient who underwent chemoradiotherapy. The origin of this receptor is a human donor with HPV-associated anogenital cancer. CDR3 residues: CSASGGYGYTF. CDR3 DNA: TGCAGTGCCTCAGGGGGCTATGGCTACACCTTC.